This T cell receptor beta chain emerged from a study of control samples from healthy donors and cancer patients. J was trimmed by 1 base and V by 7 bases; bases with no gene match: 5. This CDR3 is 14 amino acids long. CDR1 SGHTS and CDR2 YDEGEE come from the germline V gene. This table comes from immunoSEQ multiplex PCR, and its TCRdb copy is limited to in-frame clones, with some not included. Of under 80,000 clones listed, under 90% were seen once; the top ten hold around 30%. Sequencing was done on a sample of blood. This chain uses TRBV5-8 with TRBJ2-1; 7 bases map to TRBD2. The sequence was obtained from a man between 45 and 60 years old in good health. The CDR3 spells CASLERGSYNEQFF. The CDR3 bases are TGTGCCAGCTTGGAGCGGGGTTCCTACAATGAGCAGTTCTTC. Full variable domain (missing parts from reference TRBV5-8 and TRBJ2-1): EAGVTQSPTHLIKTRGQQATLRCSPISGHTSVYWYQQALGLGLQFLLWYDEGEERNRGNFPPRFSGRQFPNYSSELNVNALELEDSALYLCASLERGSYNEQFFGPGTRLTVL.